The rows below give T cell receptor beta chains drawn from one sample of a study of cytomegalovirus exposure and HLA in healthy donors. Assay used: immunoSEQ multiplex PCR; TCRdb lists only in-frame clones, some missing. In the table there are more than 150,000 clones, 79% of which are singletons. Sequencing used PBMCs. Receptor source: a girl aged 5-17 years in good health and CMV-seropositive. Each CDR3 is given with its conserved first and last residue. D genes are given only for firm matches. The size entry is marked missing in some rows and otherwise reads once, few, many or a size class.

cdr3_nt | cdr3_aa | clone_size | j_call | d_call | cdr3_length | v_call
TGTGCCAGCTCACCTCAGGGGTCAGAGACCCAGTACTTC | CASSPQGSETQYF | NA | TRBJ2-5 | NA | 13 | TRBV18
TGTGCCAGCTCACGAAAAGCGGGGGCGATCCAAGAGACCCAGTACTTC | CASSRKAGAIQETQYF | NA | TRBJ2-5 | TRBD2 | 16 | TRBV18
TGTGCCAGCAGTGTGGCGGGGAACCACGAGCAGTACTTC | CASSVAGNHEQYF | NA | TRBJ2-7 | NA | 13 | TRBV2
TGCGCCAGCAGCCAAGATCGGGGGACAGCGTCCTACGAGCAGTACTTC | CASSQDRGTASYEQYF | NA | TRBJ2-7 | NA | 16 | TRBV4-3
TGTGCCAGCAGCTATCAGGTGGACGGGAGTTACAATGAGCAGTTCTTC | CASSYQVDGSYNEQFF | NA | TRBJ2-1 | NA | 16 | TRBV7-9
TGTGCCAGCGGGGGGGAGACCCAGTACTTC | CASGGETQYF | NA | TRBJ2-5 | NA | 10 | TRBV6-5
TGCGCCAGCAGCCAAGAAGAGGGCCCCGGTAGCTACGAGCAGTACTTC | CASSQEEGPGSYEQYF | NA | TRBJ2-7 | NA | 16 | TRBV4-3
TGTGCCAGCAGTTACGTTCCCGGGACAGTCGATACGCAGTATTTT | CASSYVPGTVDTQYF | few | TRBJ2-3 | TRBD1 | 15 | TRBV6-5
TGTGCCAGCAGCACAGGGGGGGACAGGGGGCTTCACGAGCAGTACTTC | CASSTGGDRGLHEQYF | few | TRBJ2-7 | TRBD1 | 16 | TRBV5-4
TGTGCCAGCAGTGCCTCAGGGGGCTATGGCTACACCTTC | CASSASGGYGYTF | NA | TRBJ1-2 | TRBD1 | 13 | TRBV2
TGCGCCAGCAGCACCGGGACTAGCGGGAGTCTCGCGCAGTATTTT | CASSTGTSGSLAQYF | NA | TRBJ2-3 | TRBD2 | 15 | TRBV4-3
TGTGCCAGTAGTATCCGGACAGGGGATCGAGAAAAACTGTTTTTT | CASSIRTGDREKLFF | NA | TRBJ1-4 | TRBD1 | 15 | TRBV19
TGTGCCAGCAGGGAACCGGGACAGGGGATGGACACCTTC | CASREPGQGMDTF | NA | TRBJ1-2 | TRBD1 | 13 | TRBV6-5
TGTGCCAGCAGCCAAGACCCGCTATCCTACGAGCAGTACTTC | CASSQDPLSYEQYF | NA | TRBJ2-7 | NA | 14 | TRBV4-2
TGCGCCAGCAGCCAAGATCGGGTTAGCGGGGGGTTAGAGACCCAGTACTTC | CASSQDRVSGGLETQYF | NA | TRBJ2-5 | TRBD2 | 17 | TRBV4-3
TGTGCCAGCATGTCAGGGTTAGGCTACACCTTC | CASMSGLGYTF | NA | TRBJ1-2 | NA | 11 | TRBV25-1
NA | CASRKEMRDRVGFGSYEQYF | NA | TRBJ2-7 | NA | 20 | TRBV21-1
TGTGCCAGCAGTGACTGGGGGGTCTCCTACGAGCAGTACTTC | CASSDWGVSYEQYF | NA | TRBJ2-7 | NA | 14 | TRBV2